This T cell receptor beta chain was identified during a study of OX40 agonist ivuxolimab in advanced cancers. The CDR3 length is 12 residues. Germline-derived CDR1 and CDR2 are SEHNR and FQNEAQ (reference sequence). The V gene lost 7 bases and the J gene lost 6 bases, with 12 bases spanning the gap. The table came from immunoSEQ multiplex PCR; TCRdb's copy has only in-frame clones and leaves some out. The table has 20,000 to 25,000 clones, around 90% seen once. V gene TRBV7-9 combines with J gene TRBJ1-2, with TRBD1 as a possible D gene (6 bases). Sequencing was performed on CD4+ or CD8+ T cells sorted from blood, taken in a trial of the OX40 agonist ivuxolimab. This TCR came from an adult with an advanced solid tumor such as melanoma, head and neck, liver or kidney cancer. Here the CDR3 DNA reads TGTGCCAGCACCCGGGGGGCGGATGGCTACACCTTC. It encodes CASTRGADGYTF.